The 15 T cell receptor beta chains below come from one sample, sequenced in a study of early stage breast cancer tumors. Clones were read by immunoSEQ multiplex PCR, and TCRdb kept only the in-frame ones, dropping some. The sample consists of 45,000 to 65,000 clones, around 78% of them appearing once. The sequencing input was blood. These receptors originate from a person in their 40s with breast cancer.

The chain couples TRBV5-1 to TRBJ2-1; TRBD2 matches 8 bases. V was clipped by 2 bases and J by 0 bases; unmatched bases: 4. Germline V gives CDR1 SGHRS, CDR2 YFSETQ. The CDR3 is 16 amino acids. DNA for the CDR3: TGCGCCAGCAGCTTTGGGGGACTAGTCTCCTACAATGAGCAGTTCTTC. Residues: CASSFGGLVSYNEQFF.

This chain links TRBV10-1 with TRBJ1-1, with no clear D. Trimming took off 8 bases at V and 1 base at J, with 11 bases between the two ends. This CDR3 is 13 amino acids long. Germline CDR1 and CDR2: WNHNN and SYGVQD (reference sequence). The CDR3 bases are TGCGCCAGCCAAAATCGGGGGAACACTGAAGCTTTCTTT. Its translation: CASQNRGNTEAFF.

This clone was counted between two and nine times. The CDR3, as DNA: TGTGCCAGCAGCTTATCGGGCCAGGTAGCTAATGAAAAACTGTTTTTT. It translates to CASSLSGQVANEKLFF. The V call is TRBV7-9, the J call TRBJ1-4; no clear D gene. Germline V gene sequence: CDR1 SEHNR, CDR2 FQNEAQ (reference sequence). The CDR3 consists of 16 residues. Trimming left V 2 bases short and J 3 bases short, with 13 bases between.

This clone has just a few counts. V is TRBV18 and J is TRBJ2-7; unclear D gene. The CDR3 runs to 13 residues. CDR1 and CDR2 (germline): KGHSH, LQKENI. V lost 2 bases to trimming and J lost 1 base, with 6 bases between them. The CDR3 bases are TGTGCCAGCTCACCAGGAAATTCCTACGAGCAGTACTTC. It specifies CASSPGNSYEQYF. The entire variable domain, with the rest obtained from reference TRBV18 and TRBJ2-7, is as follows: NAGVMQNPRHLVRRRGQEARLRCSPMKGHSHVYWYRQLPEEGLKFMVYLQKENIIDESGMPKERFSAEFPKEGPSILRIQQVVRGDSAAYFCASSPGNSYEQYFGPGTRLTVT.

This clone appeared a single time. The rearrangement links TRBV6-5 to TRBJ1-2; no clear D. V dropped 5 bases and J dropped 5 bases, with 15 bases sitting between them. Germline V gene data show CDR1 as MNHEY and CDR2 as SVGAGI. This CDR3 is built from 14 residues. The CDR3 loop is CASSLEPPIYGYTF. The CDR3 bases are TGTGCCAGCAGTCTAGAGCCCCCTATTTATGGCTACACCTTC.

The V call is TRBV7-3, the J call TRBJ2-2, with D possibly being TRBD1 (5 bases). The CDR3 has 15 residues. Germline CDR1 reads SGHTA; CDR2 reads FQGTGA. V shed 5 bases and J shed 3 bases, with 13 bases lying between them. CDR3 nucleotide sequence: TGTGCCAGCAGCCCCTCAGGGATTGACACCGGGGAGCTGTTTTTT. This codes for CASSPSGIDTGELFF.

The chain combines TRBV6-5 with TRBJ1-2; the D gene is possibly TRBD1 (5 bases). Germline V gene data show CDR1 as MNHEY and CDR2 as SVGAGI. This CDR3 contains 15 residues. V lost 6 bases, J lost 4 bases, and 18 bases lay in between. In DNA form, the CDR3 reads TGTGCCAGCAGGGGATCGGCGGGGGTCGGCTATGGCTACACCTTC. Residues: CASRGSAGVGYGYTF.

CDR3 amino acids: CASSRSAGSETQYF. CDR3 coding DNA: TGCGCCAGCAGCCGTAGCGCCGGGTCGGAGACCCAGTACTTC. V usage is TRBV4-1 and J usage is TRBJ2-5; weak D call: TRBD2 (5 bases). V lost 4 bases and J 5 bases, leaving 14 bases between the germline ends. This CDR3 spans 14 amino acids. CDR1 is MGHRA, CDR2 YSYEKL, per germline.

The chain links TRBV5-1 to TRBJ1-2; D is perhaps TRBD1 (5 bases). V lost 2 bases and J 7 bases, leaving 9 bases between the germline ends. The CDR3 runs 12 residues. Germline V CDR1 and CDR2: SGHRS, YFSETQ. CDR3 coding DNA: TGCGCCAGCAGCTTAACAGGACTTGGCTACACCTTC. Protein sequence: CASSLTGLGYTF.

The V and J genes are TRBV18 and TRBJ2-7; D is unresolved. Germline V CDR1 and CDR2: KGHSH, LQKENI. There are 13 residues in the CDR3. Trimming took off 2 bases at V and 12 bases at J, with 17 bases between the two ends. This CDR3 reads CASSPLDGSRRYF. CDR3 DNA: TGTGCCAGCTCACCATTAGACGGATCGAGGAGGTACTTC.

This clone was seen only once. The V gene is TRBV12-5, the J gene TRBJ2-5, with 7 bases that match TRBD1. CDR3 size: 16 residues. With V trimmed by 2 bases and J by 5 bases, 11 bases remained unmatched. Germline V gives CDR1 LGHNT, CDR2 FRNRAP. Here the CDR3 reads CASGLSTPGQMETQYF. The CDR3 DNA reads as TGTGCTAGTGGTTTGTCCACGCCGGGACAGATGGAGACCCAGTACTTC.

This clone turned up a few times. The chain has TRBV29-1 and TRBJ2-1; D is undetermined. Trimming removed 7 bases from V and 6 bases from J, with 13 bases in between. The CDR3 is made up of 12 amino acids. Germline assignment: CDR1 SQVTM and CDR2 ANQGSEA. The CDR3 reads CSARVWGNEQFF. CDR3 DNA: TGCAGCGCTAGGGTTTGGGGCAATGAGCAGTTCTTC.

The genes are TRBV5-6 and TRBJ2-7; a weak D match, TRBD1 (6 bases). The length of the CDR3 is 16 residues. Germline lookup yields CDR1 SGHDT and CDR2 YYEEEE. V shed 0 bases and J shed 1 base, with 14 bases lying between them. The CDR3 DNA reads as TGTGCCAGCAGCTTGGTGGGGGCAGGTCGGTCCTACGAGCAGTACTTC. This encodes CASSLVGAGRSYEQYF.

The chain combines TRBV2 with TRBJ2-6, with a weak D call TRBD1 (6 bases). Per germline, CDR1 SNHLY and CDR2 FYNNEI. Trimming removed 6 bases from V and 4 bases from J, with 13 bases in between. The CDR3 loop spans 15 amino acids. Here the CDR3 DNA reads TGTGCCAGCAGATTAACAGGGATCGGGGCCAACGTCCTGACTTTC. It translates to CASRLTGIGANVLTF.

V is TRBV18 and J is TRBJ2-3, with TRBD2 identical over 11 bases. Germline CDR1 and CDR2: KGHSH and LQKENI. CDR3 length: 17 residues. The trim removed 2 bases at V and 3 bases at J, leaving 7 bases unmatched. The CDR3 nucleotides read TGTGCCAGCTCACCAATACTAGCGGGAGCGGGAACAGATACGCAGTATTTT. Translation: CASSPILAGAGTDTQYF.